The 24 T cell receptor beta chains below were found in one sample sequenced in a study of regulatory T cells in long-lasting Graves disease. As to time point: newly diagnosed GD, antithyroid drugs for less than 3 months. PBMCs provided the RNA from which the TCR library was made. For TCR beta, libraries came from iRepertoire HTBI primers and Arm-PCR of CDR3 regions. TCRdb reprocessed the multiplex PCR reads via MiXCR and lists one record per CDR3 protein. The sample records under 300,000 distinct CDR3 sequences, about 17% being singletons. The sample also formed part of further work on T cells in Graves' hyperthyroidism and ophthalmopathy.

Material: peripheral blood mononuclear cells (PBMCs), obtained at new diagnosis, from a patient treated with antithyroid drugs. These receptors were obtained from a woman in her 30s with Graves disease.

This clonotype was counted at least ten times. Mismatch with germline at one junction end may stem from a read error. CDR3 coding DNA: TGTGCTAGCAGCTCAGGGACAGACCAAGAGACCCAGTACTTC. Translated, it gives CASSSGTDQETQYF. The chain couples TRBV7-7 to TRBJ2-5, with 7 bases lining up with TRBD1. Germline-derived CDR1 and CDR2 are SSHAT and FNYEAQ (reference sequence). The CDR3 has 14 amino acids.

The chain carries TRBV4-1 and TRBJ2-3; TRBD2 agrees at 8 bases. CDR1 is MGHRA and CDR2 is YSYEKL in the germline V gene. The CDR3 is 15 amino acids. J lost 8 bases, V lost 1 base, and 8 bases had no gene match. CDR3 nucleotides: TGCGCCAGCAGCCAAGGGGGGCTAGCGGGTGGTACGCAGTATTTT. This translates into CASSQGGLAGGTQYF.

In its sample, this clonotype was seen many times. The chain combines TRBV19 with TRBJ2-5; D might be TRBD2 (5 bases). Germline CDR1 reads LNHDA; CDR2 reads SQIVND (reference sequence). The CDR3 consists of 14 residues. The V end was cut by 3 bases, the J end by 5 bases, with 13 bases between. The CDR3 DNA is TGTGCCAGTAGTATCGCCCGGGAAACGGAGACCCAGTACTTC. Its protein is CASSIARETETQYF.

This clonotype was counted at least ten times. The V gene is TRBV11-1, the J gene TRBJ2-7; possibly TRBD2 for D (5 bases). V lost 0 bases to trimming and J lost 2 bases, with 14 bases between them. The germline CDR1 and CDR2 sequences are SGHAT and FQDESV (reference sequence). The CDR3 has 16 residues. The CDR3 sequence: CASSLAEADSPYEQYF. The CDR3 bases are TGTGCCAGCAGCTTAGCGGAGGCAGACTCCCCCTACGAGCAGTACTTC.

This clonotype was seen repeatedly, ten times or more. The chain recombines TRBV12-3 or TRBV12-4 with TRBJ2-2, with D tentatively TRBD1 (6 bases). V lost 10 bases to trimming and J lost 7 bases, with 13 bases between them. CDR3 length: 12 amino acids. CDR3 DNA sequence: TGTGCCACCGTTAGGGGGATCGGGGAGCTGTTTTTT. It specifies CATVRGIGELFF.

In this sample, this clonotype turned up once. Written as DNA, the CDR3 is TGCGCCAGCAGTCCTAGCGGGAGGGTGAACACCGGGGAGCTGTTTTTT. Translated, it gives CASSPSGRVNTGELFF. The gene calls are TRBV5-1 and TRBJ2-2; 12 bases match TRBD2. J lost 1 base, V lost 5 bases, and 3 bases had no gene match. Germline V gives CDR1 SGHRS, CDR2 YFSETQ. The CDR3 has 16 amino acids.

This clonotype was recorded many times. V gene TRBV15 combines with J gene TRBJ1-2; no reliable D call. The V end lost 1 base, the J end lost 5 bases, and 8 bases lay between the germline ends. CDR3 size: 13 residues. Germline values: CDR1 LNHNV, CDR2 YYDKDF (reference sequence). CDR3 amino acids: CATSRVLDYGYTF. The CDR3 region has the DNA TGTGCCACCAGCAGAGTTCTCGATTATGGCTACACCTTC.

This clonotype was counted at least ten times. The chain recombines TRBV27 with TRBJ2-2; D is possibly TRBD1 (5 bases). The V and J ends lost 5 bases and 3 bases respectively, with 16 bases between them. The CDR3 covers 16 residues. The germline V gene has CDR1 MNHEY and CDR2 SMNVEV (reference sequence). CDR3 loop: CASSQWTPVDTGELFF. In DNA form, the CDR3 reads TGTGCCAGCAGTCAATGGACACCAGTGGACACCGGGGAGCTGTTTTTT.

This clonotype was counted at least ten times. The CDR3 DNA reads as TGTGCCAGCAGTTACCCCGCAGCAATTGCGGGGATACCTGAGCAGTACTTC. It encodes CASSYPAAIAGIPEQYF. The chain uses TRBV6-5 and TRBJ2-7, with D possibly matching TRBD2 (6 bases). Germline V lookup: CDR1 MNHEY, CDR2 SVGAGI. The V and J ends lost 2 bases and 7 bases respectively, with 24 bases between them. The CDR3 has 17 residues.

Turning to this clonotype: A far more abundant clone sits one base away, making this likely a read error. The genes are TRBV7-6 and TRBJ2-1; 8 bases agree with TRBD1. The CDR3 sequence is 16 residues long. J gave up 10 bases and V 5 bases, and 16 bases lay outside the gene matches. CDR1 is SGHVS, CDR2 FNYEAQ, per germline. Here the CDR3 reads CASSPSPRTGKNEQFF. In DNA, the CDR3 is TGTGCCAGCAGCCCCTCCCCCAGGACAGGGAAAAACGAGCAGTTCTTC.

This chain joins TRBV20-1 and TRBJ2-5, with 12 bases that match TRBD2. Trimming cost V 3 bases and J 1 base; bases outside gene matches: 6. Per the germline V gene, CDR1 is DFQATT and CDR2 is SNEGSKA (reference sequence). This CDR3 has 16 amino acids. The DNA of the CDR3 is TGCAGTGCTAGGGTCCCTAGCGGGGGGGTCCAAGAGACCCAGTACTTC. Translated: CSARVPSGGVQETQYF.

Ten or more counts support this clonotype. V gene TRBV7-3 combines with J gene TRBJ2-5; D is unclear. This CDR3 has 16 residues. Between the trimmed V and J ends, which lost 1 base and 2 bases, there was a span of 14 bases. The V gene's germline CDR1 is SGHTA and CDR2 FQGTGA. The CDR3: CASSLMGWGSQETQYF. CDR3 in DNA: TGTGCCAGCAGCTTAATGGGTTGGGGAAGTCAAGAGACCCAGTACTTC.

For this clonotype: One end of the junction does not line up with germline, which may come from a read error. The CDR3 DNA sequence: TGTGCCAGCAGTCTGGTGGGGTACACTGTAGCTTTCTTT. Translated: CASSLVGYTVAFF. This sequence joins TRBV12-3 or TRBV12-4 and TRBJ1-1; D remains ambiguous. The CDR3 has 13 amino acids.

This clonotype was detected ten times or more. This rearrangement joins TRBV6-5 to TRBJ1-1; D is uncertain. CDR1 MNHEY and CDR2 SVGAGI come from the germline V gene. The length of the CDR3 is 14 residues. V was clipped by 1 base and J by 4 bases, with 10 bases between them. The CDR3 nucleotides are TGTGCCAGCAGTTACTATGGGGAGGGCACTGAAGCTTTCTTT. Protein product: CASSYYGEGTEAFF.

In its sample, this clonotype was seen a few times. The gene calls are TRBV19 and TRBJ2-1; D gene unclear. The CDR3 spans 13 residues. CDR1 and CDR2 (germline): LNHDA, SQIVND (reference sequence). The V end was cut by 1 base, the J end by 8 bases, with 9 bases between. The CDR3 here is CASSIGQHDEQFF. In nucleotides, the CDR3 is TGTGCCAGTAGTATAGGGCAGCACGATGAGCAGTTCTTC.

This clonotype was seen ten or more times. The gene calls are TRBV5-1 and TRBJ2-3, with 8 bases identical to TRBD2. Germline assignment: CDR1 SGHRS and CDR2 YFSETQ. The ends lost 3 bases at V and 5 bases at J; junction bases unmatched: 8. CDR3 length: 15 amino acids. The CDR3 coding sequence is TGCGCCAGCAGCTCGGGAGACGGGGGGGGAGATACGCAGTATTTT. Its translation is CASSSGDGGGDTQYF.

The gene calls are TRBV3-1 and TRBJ2-5; D perhaps matches TRBD2 (7 bases). Germline CDR1 reads LGHDT; CDR2 reads YNNKEL (reference sequence). V was clipped by 0 bases and J by 4 bases, with 18 bases between them. CDR3 length: 17 amino acids. The CDR3 region is CASSQEIMGGALETQYF. In nucleotides, the CDR3 is TGTGCCAGCAGCCAAGAAATAATGGGGGGGGCACTAGAGACCCAGTACTTC.

This clonotype was recorded at least ten times. The chain links TRBV18 to TRBJ1-5; no firm D call. Trimming shortened V by 2 bases and J by 4 bases, and 6 bases separated the two germline ends. This CDR3 is built from 13 residues. Germline CDR1 reads KGHSH; CDR2 reads LQKENI. CDR3 DNA sequence: TGTGCCAGCTCACCATCTCCAAATCAGCCCCAGCATTTT. This translates into CASSPSPNQPQHF.

This clonotype has ten or more counts. This rearrangement joins TRBV12-3 or TRBV12-4 to TRBJ1-3, with a weak D call TRBD1 (5 bases). Trimming stripped 3 bases from V and 2 bases from J, with 14 bases between. CDR3 length: 16 amino acids. CDR3: CASSFQGGLAGNTIYF. CDR3 bases: TGTGCCAGCAGTTTTCAGGGCGGGTTGGCTGGAAACACCATATATTTT.

This clonotype was counted many times. The chain is built from TRBV10-3 and TRBJ2-5; 7 bases fit TRBD1. The CDR3 is 16 amino acids. V shed 2 bases and J 3 bases; nucleotides not matched to a gene: 9. Germline values: CDR1 ENHRY, CDR2 SYGVKD. In DNA, the CDR3 is TGTGCCATCAGTGAGCCGGGGACAGCTTCAAAAGAGACCCAGTACTTC. Residues: CAISEPGTASKETQYF.

This clonotype was found many times. This rearrangement joins TRBV12-3 or TRBV12-4 to TRBJ2-1; D remains ambiguous. The CDR3 is made up of 15 amino acids. V was pared by 5 bases and J by 0 bases, with 11 bases between. CDR3 loop: CASSDGIRSYNEQFF. Here the CDR3 DNA reads TGTGCCAGCAGTGACGGAATCCGCTCCTACAATGAGCAGTTCTTC.

V and J are TRBV15 and TRBJ2-5; D may be TRBD2 (7 bases). CDR3 length: 17 amino acids. V lost 0 bases and J lost 4, with 18 bases in between. Germline CDR1 LNHNV, CDR2 YYDKDF (reference sequence). DNA for the CDR3: TGTGCCACCAGCAGAGATCGACCCGGAAGGGGGGGAGAGACCCAGTACTTC. It encodes CATSRDRPGRGGETQYF.

This clonotype was detected many times. The genes are TRBV6-1 and TRBJ2-2; no clear D gene. Trimming removed 6 bases at V and 3 bases at J, with 14 bases between. Looked up from germline, CDR1 is MNHNS and CDR2 is SASEGT. The CDR3 has 15 residues. The DNA of the CDR3 is TGTGCCAGCAGGGATACGGGCGCGTACACCGGGGAGCTGTTTTTT. Amino acid sequence: CASRDTGAYTGELFF.

This clonotype has a handful of counts. The rearrangement joins TRBV7-3 to TRBJ2-3; 15 bases are shared with TRBD2. Looked up from germline, CDR1 is SGHTA and CDR2 is FQGTGA. Unmatched junction bases numbered 4, after V lost 3 bases and J lost 6 bases. The CDR3 is made up of 16 amino acids. The CDR3 DNA reads as TGTGCCAGCAGCTTGGGACTAGCGGGGGGTATGGATACGCAGTATTTT. Encoded protein: CASSLGLAGGMDTQYF.